This T cell receptor (beta chain) was recorded in a study of cytomegalovirus exposure and HLA in healthy donors. Germline trimming cut 7 bases from V and 8 bases from J; bases unmatched to any gene: 5. This CDR3 comprises 14 residues. Per the germline V gene, CDR1 is SGHAT and CDR2 is FQNNGV. Both 60 Vbeta primers and 13 Jbeta primers went into the PCR. Clones were sequenced by immunoSEQ multiplex PCR, and TCRdb holds only the in-frame ones, with some missing. The repertoire holds fewer than 200,000 clones, more than 75% seen once, with around 0.21% in the top ten. The receptor was isolated from a girl in the first two years of life in good health and CMV-seronegative. Sequencing input: PBMCs. The J gene is TRBJ2-1, the V gene TRBV11-2; TRBD2 matches 13 bases. The CDR3 region has the DNA TGTGCCAGCACACGACTAGCGGGAGGCTATGAGCAGTTCTTC. It translates to CASTRLAGGYEQFF.